This T cell receptor beta chain was profiled in a study of T cells in Graves' hyperthyroidism and ophthalmopathy. Overall study findings and caveats: Blood also showed most of the thyroid clonotypes that were expanded above 0.001.

A remark on this clonotype: Its antigen is undetermined.

There were TCR beta CDR3 regions amplified from RNA transcripts. First-round RT-PCR of the TCR CDR3 relied on the HTBI primer set. TCRdb processed the multiplex PCR reads anew with MiXCR; each CDR3 protein has one entry. The table has about 350,000 distinct CDR3 sequences, 15% to 20% seen once; the top ten hold about a sixth. This TCR came from a woman aged 35 to 49 with Graves' ophthalmopathy. Source material: blood.

The chain's CDR3 is CASSEERTAYGTQYF. CDR3 bases: TGTGCCAGCAGTGAAGAAAGGACAGCGTATGGGACCCAGTACTTC. The rearrangement uses TRBV6-1 and TRBJ2-5; a weak D match, TRBD1 (6 bases). Trimming removed 1 base from V and 7 bases from J, with 16 bases in between. CDR1 and CDR2 from the germline V gene are MNHNS and SASEGT. The CDR3 sequence is 15 residues long.